These T cell receptor beta chains were read from a single sample in a study of T cells in Graves' hyperthyroidism and ophthalmopathy. TCRdb re-derived calls from the multiplex PCR reads in MiXCR, one entry per CDR3 protein. The table lists about 640,000 distinct CDR3 sequences, less than 25% of them singletons, with under 35% in the top ten. The sample consisted of blood. These receptors all come from a man between 25 and 39 years old with Graves' ophthalmopathy. Each CDR3 is given with its conserved first and last residue. A D gene is named only where the DNA matches it firmly. Size values are once, few and many counts, or a class for expanded clones, and some rows have none.

clone_size: few
d_call: -
v_call: TRBV6-2/TRBV6-3
j_call: TRBJ1-5
cdr3_nt: TGTGCCAGCAGCTCAGGGGTTGGGAGCAATCAGCCCCAGCATTTT
cdr3_aa: CASSSGVGSNQPQHF

clone_size: -
d_call: -
v_call: TRBV3-1
j_call: TRBJ2-7
cdr3_nt: TGTGCCAGCAGCCAAGTAACGGGAGTAGGCGAGCAGTACTTC
cdr3_aa: CASSQVTGVGEQYF

clone_size: -
d_call: -
v_call: TRBV4-1
j_call: TRBJ2-7
cdr3_nt: TGCGCCAGCAGCCAAGAATGGGGCGGTTCCTACGAGCAGTACTTC
cdr3_aa: CASSQEWGGSYEQYF

clone_size: few
d_call: -
v_call: TRBV2
j_call: TRBJ2-1
cdr3_nt: TGTGCCAGCAGTGAAGCGCTCGGGACTGGTAACGATGAGCAGTTCTTC
cdr3_aa: CASSEALGTGNDEQFF

clone_size: many
d_call: TRBD2
v_call: TRBV5-1
j_call: TRBJ2-1
cdr3_nt: TGCGCCAGCAGCTTGGCCGAGATAGCGGGTGAGCAGTTCTTC
cdr3_aa: CASSLAEIAGEQFF

clone_size: -
d_call: -
v_call: TRBV7-6
j_call: TRBJ2-7
cdr3_nt: TGTGCCAGCAGCTTAGACGCGGGACAGAACTACGAGCAGTACTTC
cdr3_aa: CASSLDAGQNYEQYF

clone_size: many
d_call: TRBD1
v_call: TRBV7-2
j_call: TRBJ2-5
cdr3_nt: TGTGCCAGCAGCTTAGGACAGGGGTTGGAGACCCAGTACTTC
cdr3_aa: CASSLGQGLETQYF

clone_size: -
d_call: TRBD1
v_call: TRBV7-2
j_call: TRBJ1-1
cdr3_nt: TGTGCCAGCAGCTTAGGGGACAGGGGGCGAAAGAACACTGAAGCTTTCTTT
cdr3_aa: CASSLGDRGRKNTEAFF

clone_size: -
d_call: TRBD2
v_call: TRBV6-5
j_call: TRBJ2-7
cdr3_nt: TGTGCCAGCAGCGAGGCAACGGGACACTTGACTAGCGGGAGTTTCTACGAGCAGTACTTC
cdr3_aa: CASSEATGHLTSGSFYEQYF

clone_size: few
d_call: -
v_call: TRBV11-2
j_call: TRBJ1-5
cdr3_nt: TGTGCCAGCAGCTTAGCCCAAGGACAGCCCCTGTATTTT
cdr3_aa: CASSLAQGQPLYF

clone_size: many
d_call: -
v_call: TRBV7-9
j_call: TRBJ2-5
cdr3_nt: TGTGCCAGCAGCTATTTGGCTCAGACGGAGACCCAGTACTTC
cdr3_aa: CASSYLAQTETQYF

clone_size: -
d_call: -
v_call: TRBV7-6
j_call: TRBJ1-1
cdr3_nt: TGTGCCAGCAGCTTAGCTGGGACACCTAACACTGAAGCTTTCTTT
cdr3_aa: CASSLAGTPNTEAFF

clone_size: many
d_call: -
v_call: TRBV19
j_call: TRBJ2-7
cdr3_nt: TGTGCCAGTAGTAGGGACGGATTGTACGAGCAGTACTTC
cdr3_aa: CASSRDGLYEQYF

clone_size: -
d_call: -
v_call: TRBV20-1
j_call: TRBJ2-7
cdr3_nt: TGCAGTGCTTGCCCTCAATACTACGAGCAGTACTTC
cdr3_aa: CSACPQYYEQYF

clone_size: many
d_call: -
v_call: TRBV6-1
j_call: TRBJ2-7
cdr3_nt: TGTGCCAGCACTAACGGACAGATCTACGAGCAGTACTTC
cdr3_aa: CASTNGQIYEQYF

clone_size: -
d_call: -
v_call: TRBV7-2
j_call: TRBJ1-1
cdr3_nt: TGTGCCAGCAGCTTAGCGCTTCAGGGAGCGTGGAGGACTGAAGCTTTCTTT
cdr3_aa: CASSLALQGAWRTEAFF

clone_size: few
d_call: -
v_call: TRBV9
j_call: TRBJ2-4
cdr3_nt: TGTGCCAGCAGCCCCTCGACTCTCCGTGTAGCCAAAAACATTCAGTACTTC
cdr3_aa: CASSPSTLRVAKNIQYF

clone_size: once
d_call: -
v_call: TRBV19
j_call: TRBJ1-2
cdr3_nt: TGTGCCAGTAGTATAGGTAACGTGATCTATGGCTACACCTTC
cdr3_aa: CASSIGNVIYGYTF

clone_size: many
d_call: TRBD1
v_call: TRBV6-5
j_call: TRBJ1-5
cdr3_nt: TGTGCCAGCAGTTACTTACAGGGGAGAGAGCCCCAGCATTTT
cdr3_aa: CASSYLQGREPQHF

clone_size: many
d_call: -
v_call: TRBV29-1
j_call: TRBJ2-1
cdr3_nt: TGCAGCGTTGAAGTCGAAGGTGGCAATGAGCAGTTCTTC
cdr3_aa: CSVEVEGGNEQFF

clone_size: -
d_call: -
v_call: TRBV27
j_call: TRBJ2-7
cdr3_nt: TGTGCCAGCAGTGCGGGACAGACAGACTACGAGCAGTACTTC
cdr3_aa: CASSAGQTDYEQYF

clone_size: -
d_call: -
v_call: TRBV19
j_call: TRBJ1-1
cdr3_nt: TGTGGCAGCAGGGGGAACACTGAAGCTTTCTTT
cdr3_aa: CGSRGNTEAFF

clone_size: many
d_call: -
v_call: TRBV20-1
j_call: TRBJ2-7
cdr3_nt: TGCAGTGCTCTCCGGGACTTAGGTTTCTACGAGCAGTACTTC
cdr3_aa: CSALRDLGFYEQYF

clone_size: few
d_call: TRBD2
v_call: TRBV18
j_call: TRBJ2-1
cdr3_nt: TGTGCCAGCTCACCAAGGACTAGCGGGAGCGAGCAGTTCTTC
cdr3_aa: CASSPRTSGSEQFF

clone_size: -
d_call: TRBD1
v_call: TRBV10-3
j_call: TRBJ2-7
cdr3_nt: TGTGCCACCATGACAGGGGGCTACGAGCAGTACTTC
cdr3_aa: CATMTGGYEQYF

clone_size: many
d_call: -
v_call: TRBV30
j_call: TRBJ2-7
cdr3_nt: TGTGCCTGGAGTAAGGGGTCCAACGAGCAGTACTTC
cdr3_aa: CAWSKGSNEQYF

clone_size: many
d_call: TRBD2
v_call: TRBV5-1
j_call: TRBJ2-3
cdr3_nt: TGTGCCAGCAGCGGGGGCACAGATACGCAGTATTTT
cdr3_aa: CASSGGTDTQYF

clone_size: -
d_call: TRBD2
v_call: TRBV29-1
j_call: TRBJ2-1
cdr3_nt: TGCAGCGCCACAGGGCGGGAGGGGGTCAATGAGCAGTTCTTC
cdr3_aa: CSATGREGVNEQFF